This T cell receptor (beta chain) was sequenced in a study of breast tumors, draining lymph nodes, adjacent tissues. Study-wide results and limits: That most tumor T cells come from lymph nodes remained unproven. Most tumor T cells seemingly derive from lymph node, then expand in tumor. Tumors had less TCR diversity than lymph nodes, more than nontumor tissue. Luminal-like breast cancer showed significantly higher tumor–nontumor repertoire similarity than basal-like.

TCRdb used MiXCR to reprocess the multiplex PCR reads, holding one entry per CDR3 protein. The table records nearly 110,000 distinct CDR3 sequences, roughly 29% of them present only once. This CDR3 spans 13 amino acids. With 1 base removed from V and 11 bases from J, the gap between germline ends came to 12 bases. Germline V gene data show CDR1 as LNHNV and CDR2 as YYDKDF (reference sequence). In the case of this clonotype: Its antigen is undetermined.

Samples came from axillary lymph nodes draining the breast cancer. Sequencing was done on a sample of axillary lymph node tissue. The V call is TRBV15, the J call TRBJ2-1; D ambiguous. This sequence was found in a female donor with breast cancer. Some clones in this sample may be carry-over from other donors' samples. The CDR3 here is CATSRGLLRKQFF. As DNA, the CDR3 is TGTGCCACCAGCAGAGGTTTACTAAGGAAGCAGTTCTTC.